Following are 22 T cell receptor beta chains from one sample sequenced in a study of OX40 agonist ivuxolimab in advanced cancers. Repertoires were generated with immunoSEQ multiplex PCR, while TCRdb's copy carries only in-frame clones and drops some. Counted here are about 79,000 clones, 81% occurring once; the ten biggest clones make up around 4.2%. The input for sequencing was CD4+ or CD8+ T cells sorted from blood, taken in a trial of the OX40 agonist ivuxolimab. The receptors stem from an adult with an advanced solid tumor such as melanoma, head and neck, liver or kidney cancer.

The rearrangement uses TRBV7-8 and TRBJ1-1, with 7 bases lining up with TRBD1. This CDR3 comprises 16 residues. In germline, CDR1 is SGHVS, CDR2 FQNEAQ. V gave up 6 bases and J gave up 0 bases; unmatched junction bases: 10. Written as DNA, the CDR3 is TGTGCCAGCAGAAAATCAGCCGGGACAGTGAACACTGAAGCTTTCTTT. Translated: CASRKSAGTVNTEAFF.

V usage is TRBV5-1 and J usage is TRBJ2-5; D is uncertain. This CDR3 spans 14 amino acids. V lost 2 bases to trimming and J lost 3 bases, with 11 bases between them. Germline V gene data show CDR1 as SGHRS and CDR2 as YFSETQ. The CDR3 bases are TGCGCCAGCAGCTTCTGGCAGGAAAAAGAGACCCAGTACTTC. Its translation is CASSFWQEKETQYF.

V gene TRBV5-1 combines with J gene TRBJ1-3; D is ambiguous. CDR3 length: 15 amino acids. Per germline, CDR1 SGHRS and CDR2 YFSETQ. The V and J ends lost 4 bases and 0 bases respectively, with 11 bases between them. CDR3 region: CASSPGDLSGNTIYF. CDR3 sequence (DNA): TGCGCCAGCAGCCCGGGCGATCTCTCTGGAAACACCATATATTTT.

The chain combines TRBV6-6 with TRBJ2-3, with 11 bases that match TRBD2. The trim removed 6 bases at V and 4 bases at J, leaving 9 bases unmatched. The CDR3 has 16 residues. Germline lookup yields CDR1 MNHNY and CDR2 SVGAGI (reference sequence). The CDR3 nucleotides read TGTGCCAGCAGCTCGGGACTAGCGGTGGACGCAGATACGCAGTATTTT. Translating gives CASSSGLAVDADTQYF.

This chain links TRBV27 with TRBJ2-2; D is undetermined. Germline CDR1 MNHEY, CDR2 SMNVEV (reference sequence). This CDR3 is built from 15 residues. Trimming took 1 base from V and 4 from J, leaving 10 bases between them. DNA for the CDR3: TGTGCCAGCAGTTTATACCCCAGCACCACCGGGGAGCTGTTTTTT. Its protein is CASSLYPSTTGELFF.

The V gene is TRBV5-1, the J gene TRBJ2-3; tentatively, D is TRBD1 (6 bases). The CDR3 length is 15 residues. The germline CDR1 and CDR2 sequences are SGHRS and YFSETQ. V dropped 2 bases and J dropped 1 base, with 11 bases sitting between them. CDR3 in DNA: TGCGCCAGCAGCTTACAGGGTTCGGGCACAGATACGCAGTATTTT. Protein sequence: CASSLQGSGTDTQYF.

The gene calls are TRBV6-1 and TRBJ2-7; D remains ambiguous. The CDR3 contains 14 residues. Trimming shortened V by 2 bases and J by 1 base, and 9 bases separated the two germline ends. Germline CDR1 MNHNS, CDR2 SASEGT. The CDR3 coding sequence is TGTGCCAGCAGTGAAACGGCAGATTCCTACGAGCAGTACTTC. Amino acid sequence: CASSETADSYEQYF.

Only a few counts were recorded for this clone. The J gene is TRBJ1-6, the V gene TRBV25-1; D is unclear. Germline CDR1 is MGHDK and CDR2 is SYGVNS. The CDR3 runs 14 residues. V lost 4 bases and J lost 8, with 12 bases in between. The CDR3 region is CASSGSLRHSPLHF. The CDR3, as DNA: TGTGCCAGCAGTGGGAGCCTCAGGCATTCACCCCTCCACTTT.

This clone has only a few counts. The CDR3 coding sequence is TGTGCCAGCAGCCAAGGGCAGGGGGACACCGGGGAGCTGTTTTTT. Translated: CASSQGQGDTGELFF. The chain combines TRBV14 with TRBJ2-2, with 7 bases lining up with TRBD1. V shed 1 base, J shed 3 bases, and the junction held 2 bases outside the gene matches. Germline V gene sequence: CDR1 SGHDN, CDR2 FVKESK. This CDR3 is 15 amino acids long.

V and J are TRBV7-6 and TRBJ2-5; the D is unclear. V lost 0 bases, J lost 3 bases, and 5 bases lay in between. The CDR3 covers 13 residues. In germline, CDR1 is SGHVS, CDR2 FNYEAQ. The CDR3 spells CASSLAPEETQYF. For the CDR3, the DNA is TGTGCCAGCAGCTTAGCCCCGGAAGAGACCCAGTACTTC.

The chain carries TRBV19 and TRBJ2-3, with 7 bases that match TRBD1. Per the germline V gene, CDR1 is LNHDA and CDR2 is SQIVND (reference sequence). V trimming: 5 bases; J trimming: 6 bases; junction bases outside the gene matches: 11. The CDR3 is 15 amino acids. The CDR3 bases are TGTGCCAGTAGTCGGGACAGTTATTCCCCGGATACGCAGTATTTT. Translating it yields CASSRDSYSPDTQYF.

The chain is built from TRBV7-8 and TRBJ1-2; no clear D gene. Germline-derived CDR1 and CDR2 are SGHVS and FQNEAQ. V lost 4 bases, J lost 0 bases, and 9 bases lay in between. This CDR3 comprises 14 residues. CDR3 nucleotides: TGTGCCAGCAGCTCGAAGGCGCCTAACTATGGCTACACCTTC. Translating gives CASSSKAPNYGYTF.

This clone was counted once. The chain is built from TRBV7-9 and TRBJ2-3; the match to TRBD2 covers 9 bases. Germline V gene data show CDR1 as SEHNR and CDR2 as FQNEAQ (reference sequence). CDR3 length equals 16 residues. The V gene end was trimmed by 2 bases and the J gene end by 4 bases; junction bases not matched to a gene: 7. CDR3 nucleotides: TGTGCCAGCAGCTTAAACGGCGGGGGGGCGTCAGATACGCAGTATTTT. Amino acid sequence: CASSLNGGGASDTQYF.

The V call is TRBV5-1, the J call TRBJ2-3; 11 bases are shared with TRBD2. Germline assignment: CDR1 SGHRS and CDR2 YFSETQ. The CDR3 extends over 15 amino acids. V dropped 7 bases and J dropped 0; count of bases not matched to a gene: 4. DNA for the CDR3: TGCGCCAGCCGAAGGACTAGCGGGAGCACAGATACGCAGTATTTT. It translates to CASRRTSGSTDTQYF.

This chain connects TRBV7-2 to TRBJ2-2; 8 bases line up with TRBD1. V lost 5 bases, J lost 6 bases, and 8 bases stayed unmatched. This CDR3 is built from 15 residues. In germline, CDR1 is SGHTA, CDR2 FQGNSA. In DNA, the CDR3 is TGTGCCAGCAGCCAGCAGGGGGCTTTGGCCGGGGAGCTGTTTTTT. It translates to CASSQQGALAGELFF.

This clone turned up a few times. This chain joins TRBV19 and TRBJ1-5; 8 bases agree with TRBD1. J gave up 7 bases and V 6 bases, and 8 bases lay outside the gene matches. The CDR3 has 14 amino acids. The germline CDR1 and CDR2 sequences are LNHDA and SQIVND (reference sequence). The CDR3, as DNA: TGTGCCAGTAGAGACCCAGGGGGCGAACAGCCCCAGCATTTT. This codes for CASRDPGGEQPQHF.

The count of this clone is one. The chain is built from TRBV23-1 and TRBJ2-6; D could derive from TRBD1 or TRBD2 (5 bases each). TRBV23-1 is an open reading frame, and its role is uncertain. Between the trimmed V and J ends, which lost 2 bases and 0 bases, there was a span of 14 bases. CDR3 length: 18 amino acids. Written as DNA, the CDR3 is TGCGCCAGCAGTCAACCACCGGGACGGTTCTCTGGGGCCAACGTCCTGACTTTC. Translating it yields CASSQPPGRFSGANVLTF.

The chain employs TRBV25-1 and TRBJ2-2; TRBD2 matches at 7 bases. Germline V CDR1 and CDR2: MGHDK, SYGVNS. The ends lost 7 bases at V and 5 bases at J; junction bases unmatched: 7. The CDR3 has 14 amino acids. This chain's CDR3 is CASTTGLGTGELFF. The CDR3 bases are TGTGCCAGCACTACCGGACTAGGGACCGGGGAGCTGTTTTTT.

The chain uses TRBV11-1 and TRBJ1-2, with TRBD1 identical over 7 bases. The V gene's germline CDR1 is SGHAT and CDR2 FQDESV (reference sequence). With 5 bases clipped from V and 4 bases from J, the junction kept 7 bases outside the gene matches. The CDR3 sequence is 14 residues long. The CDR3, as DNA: TGTGCCAGCAGCCCCAGGGGGGAGATCTATGGCTACACCTTC. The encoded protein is CASSPRGEIYGYTF. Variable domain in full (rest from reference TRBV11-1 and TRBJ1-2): EAEVAQSPRYKITEKSQAVAFWCDPISGHATLYWYRQILGQGPELLVQFQDESVVDDSQLPKDRFSAERLKGVDSTLKIQPAELGDSAMYLCASSPRGEIYGYTFGSGTRLTVV.

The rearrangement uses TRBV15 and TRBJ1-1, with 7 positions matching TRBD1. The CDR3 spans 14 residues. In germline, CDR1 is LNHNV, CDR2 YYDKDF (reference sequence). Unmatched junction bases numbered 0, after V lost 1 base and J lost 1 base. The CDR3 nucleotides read TGTGCCACCAGCAGAGGACAGGGGAACACTGAAGCTTTCTTT. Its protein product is CATSRGQGNTEAFF.

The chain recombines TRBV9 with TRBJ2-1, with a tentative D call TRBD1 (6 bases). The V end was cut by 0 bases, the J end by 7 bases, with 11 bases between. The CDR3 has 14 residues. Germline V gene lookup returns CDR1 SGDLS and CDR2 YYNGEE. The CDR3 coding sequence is TGTGCCAGCAGCGTAGTACCCCAGGGGAATGAGCAGTTCTTC. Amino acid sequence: CASSVVPQGNEQFF.

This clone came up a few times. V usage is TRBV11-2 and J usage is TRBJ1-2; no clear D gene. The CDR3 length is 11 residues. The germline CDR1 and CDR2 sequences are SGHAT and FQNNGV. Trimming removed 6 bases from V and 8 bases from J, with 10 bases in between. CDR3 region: CASRGRLGYTF. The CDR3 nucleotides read TGTGCCAGCAGGGGGAGGCTAGGCTACACCTTC.